The next 29 T cell receptor beta chains were all read from a single sample in a study of CD8 T cells in Susac syndrome. RNA totalling about 0.5 to 1 ug underwent reverse transcription with random hexamers. TCRdb reprocessed the immunoSEQ multiplex PCR reads via MiXCR and lists one record per CDR3 protein. The table lists roughly 200,000 distinct CDR3 sequences, roughly 94% of them singletons. Sequencing was performed on CD4+ T cells from PBMCs. Source of these receptors: a human donor with multiple sclerosis.

The chain employs TRBV5-1 and TRBJ1-2; maybe TRBD1 (6 bases). CDR1 and CDR2 (germline): SGHRS, YFSETQ. Between the trimmed V and J ends, which lost 0 bases and 5 bases, there was a span of 32 bases. There are 21 residues in the CDR3. The CDR3 is CASSLGAWETKGTQQNYGYTF. CDR3 in DNA: TGCGCCAGCAGCTTGGGAGCCTGGGAGACCAAAGGGACACAGCAAAATTATGGCTACACCTTC.

V gene TRBV6-1 combines with J gene TRBJ2-7, with D unresolved. The CDR3 runs to 14 residues. Trimming removed 3 bases from V and 0 bases from J, with 9 bases in between. Germline CDR1 is MNHNS and CDR2 is SASEGT. The CDR3 sequence is CASSESWSSYEQYF. The CDR3 nucleotides are TGTGCCAGCAGTGAGAGCTGGAGCTCCTACGAGCAGTACTTC.

J is TRBJ2-7 and V is TRBV29-1; a weak D match, TRBD2 (6 bases). Trimming removed 0 bases at V and 6 bases at J, with 9 bases between. CDR3 length: 12 residues. CDR1 is SQVTM and CDR2 is ANQGSEA in the germline V gene. CDR3 protein: CSVEDLGGEQYV. The DNA for the CDR3 is TGCAGCGTTGAAGATCTCGGGGGCGAGCAGTACGTC.

V is TRBV12-5 and J is TRBJ1-6; TRBD1 might be the D (5 bases). Trimming took 4 bases from V and 11 from J, leaving 9 bases between them. Per germline, CDR1 LGHNT and CDR2 FRNRAP. This CDR3 has 12 residues. The CDR3 DNA reads as TGTGCTAGTGGTTCGGGACCCACACCCCTCCACTTT. Its protein product is CASGSGPTPLHF. Looking up the rest from reference TRBV12-5 and TRBJ1-6 gives the full variable domain: DARVTQTPRHKVTEMGQEVTMRCQPILGHNTVFWYRQTMMQGLELLAYFRNRAPLDDSGMPKDRFSAEMPDATLATLKIQPSEPRDSAVYFCASGSGPTPLHFGNGTRLTVT.

The chain recombines TRBV29-1 with TRBJ2-3; 8 positions agree with TRBD2. J was trimmed by 5 bases and V by 0 bases; bases with no gene match: 4. Germline CDR1 reads SQVTM; CDR2 reads ANQGSEA. The CDR3 loop spans 14 amino acids. CDR3 bases: TGCAGCGTTGAAGAACGGGGGGGCCTAGATACGCAGTATTTT. This gives the protein CSVEERGGLDTQYF.

V is TRBV20-1 and J is TRBJ1-1, with 7 positions matching TRBD1. The germline V gene has CDR1 DFQATT and CDR2 SNEGSKA (reference sequence). Losses at the gene ends were 6 bases for V and 0 bases for J; bases not matched to a gene: 7. The CDR3 contains 14 residues. CDR3: CSAIQGGMNTEAFF. CDR3 in DNA: TGCAGTGCCATACAAGGGGGCATGAACACTGAAGCTTTCTTT.

V is TRBV3-1 and J is TRBJ2-7; D call uncertain. V lost 0 bases to trimming and J lost 3 bases, with 9 bases between them. Germline V gives CDR1 LGHDT, CDR2 YNNKEL (reference sequence). The CDR3 totals 14 residues. The CDR3: CASSQDLRDYEQYF. Written as DNA, the CDR3 is TGTGCCAGCAGCCAAGACCTACGCGACTACGAGCAGTACTTC.

The rearrangement uses TRBV15 and TRBJ1-2; no definite D call. The CDR3 spans 14 residues. CDR1 LNHNV and CDR2 YYDKDF come from the germline V gene (reference sequence). V lost 0 bases and J lost 0, with 5 bases in between. CDR3 in DNA: TGTGCCACCAGCAGAGACGAAGCTAACTATGGCTACACCTTC. It specifies CATSRDEANYGYTF.

The rearrangement links TRBV30 to TRBJ1-1, with D uncertain. Trimming pared 4 bases from V and 11 bases from J, leaving 11 bases between. CDR3 size: 10 residues. Germline V gene sequence: CDR1 GTSNPN, CDR2 SVGIG (reference sequence). CDR3 sequence reads: CAWNGDYAFF. As DNA, the CDR3 is TGTGCCTGGAACGGTGATTACGCTTTCTTT.

The chain is built from TRBV20-1 and TRBJ1-2; unclear D gene. CDR3 length equals 13 residues. Germline CDR1 reads DFQATT; CDR2 reads SNEGSKA (reference sequence). Trimming removed 4 bases at V and 4 bases at J, with 13 bases between. CDR3 sequence reads: CSAMAQRSYGYTF. In DNA, the CDR3 is TGCAGTGCTATGGCCCAGCGGAGCTATGGCTACACCTTC.

This chain joins TRBV7-9 and TRBJ1-1; D is possibly TRBD1 (5 bases). There are 14 residues in the CDR3. V was trimmed by 3 bases and J by 6 bases, leaving 14 bases between them. The germline V gene has CDR1 SEHNR and CDR2 FQNEAQ (reference sequence). The CDR3 sequence is CASSLGGFTSEAFF. In DNA, the CDR3 is TGTGCCAGCAGCTTGGGGGGGTTCACCTCTGAAGCTTTCTTT.

V is TRBV29-1 and J is TRBJ2-7; unclear D gene. There are 12 residues in the CDR3. Germline V gives CDR1 SQVTM, CDR2 ANQGSEA. The germline V and J ends were trimmed by 6 bases and 1 base, with 10 bases remaining between them. CDR3 in DNA: TGCAGCGTCCTGGACGGTTCCTACGAGCAGTACTTC. Its translation is CSVLDGSYEQYF.

V gene TRBV3-1 combines with J gene TRBJ1-1; D unresolved. The length of the CDR3 is 14 residues. V gave up 1 base and J gave up 1 base, with 7 bases separating them. From germline, CDR1 is LGHDT and CDR2 YNNKEL (reference sequence). The CDR3 reads CASSQVGKNTEAFF. The CDR3 bases are TGTGCCAGCAGCCAAGTGGGGAAGAACACTGAAGCTTTCTTT.

The rearrangement joins TRBV20-1 to TRBJ1-1; no clear D. The CDR3 covers 17 residues. The V gene lost 0 bases and the J gene lost 0 bases, with 17 bases spanning the gap. Germline lookup yields CDR1 DFQATT and CDR2 SNEGSKA (reference sequence). The CDR3 loop is CSAREGRLGRVNTEAFF. The CDR3 DNA reads as TGCAGTGCTAGAGAGGGCAGGCTGGGAAGGGTGAACACTGAAGCTTTCTTT.

The chain carries TRBV6-5 and TRBJ1-5, with TRBD1 matching over 8 bases. With 2 bases clipped from V and 5 bases from J, the junction kept 2 bases outside the gene matches. The CDR3 loop spans 14 amino acids. Germline-derived CDR1 and CDR2 are MNHEY and SVGAGI. The chain's CDR3 is CASSYGQGHQPQHF. The CDR3 coding sequence is TGTGCCAGCAGTTACGGACAGGGCCATCAGCCCCAGCATTTT.

V is TRBV20-1 and J is TRBJ2-3; D not resolved. V shed 5 bases and J shed 6 bases, with 15 bases lying between them. The CDR3 covers 13 residues. Germline CDR1 and CDR2: DFQATT and SNEGSKA (reference sequence). Here the CDR3 DNA reads TGCAGTGCTGTCCAGGTATCGACGGATACGCAGTATTTT. Protein: CSAVQVSTDTQYF.

This clonotype has a single count. The chain has TRBV24-1 and TRBJ2-5, with D perhaps matching TRBD1 (5 bases). The germline V gene has CDR1 KGHDR and CDR2 SFDVKD. The CDR3 runs 15 residues. V lost 5 bases to trimming and J lost 5 bases, with 17 bases between them. CDR3 DNA sequence: TGTGCCACCAGTGCCTCAGGGTCGTCGCGGGAGACCCAGTACTTC. It translates to CATSASGSSRETQYF.

The CDR3 nucleotides read TGTGCCAGCAGTAGCCCCGGGACCGCTAGCTCCTACGAGCAGTACTTC. Translated, it gives CASSSPGTASSYEQYF. The V call is TRBV28, the J call TRBJ2-7; TRBD1 or TRBD2 may be the D gene (5 bases each). Trimming stripped 5 bases from V and 0 bases from J, with 17 bases between. This CDR3 spans 16 amino acids. Germline loops: CDR1 MDHEN, CDR2 SYDVKM.

This chain's CDR3 is CSASLLEGGASDGYTF. The CDR3, as DNA: TGCAGTGCTAGCCTCCTCGAGGGGGGGGCTAGTGATGGCTACACCTTC. The chain couples TRBV20-1 to TRBJ1-2; D may be TRBD1 (6 bases). Germline loops: CDR1 DFQATT, CDR2 SNEGSKA (reference sequence). V lost 3 bases to trimming and J lost 6 bases, with 23 bases between them. The CDR3 loop spans 16 amino acids.

In its sample, this clonotype was seen once. The J gene is TRBJ2-1, the V gene TRBV30; 7 nucleotides match TRBD2. Germline V CDR1 and CDR2: GTSNPN, SVGIG (reference sequence). V was pared by 3 bases and J by 4 bases, with 9 bases of the junction left unmatched. The CDR3 loop spans 15 amino acids. CDR3 protein: CAWSPTSRGYNEQFF. CDR3 coding DNA: TGTGCCTGGAGCCCGACTAGCCGGGGGTACAATGAGCAGTTCTTC. The complete variable domain, with remaining parts taken from reference TRBV30 and TRBJ2-1, reads SQTIHQWPATLVQPVGSPLSLECTVEGTSNPNLYWYRQAAGRGLQLLFYSVGIGQISSEVPQNLSASRPQDRQFILSSKKLLLSDSGFYLCAWSPTSRGYNEQFFGPGTRLTVL.

The rearrangement joins TRBV7-9 to TRBJ2-7; tentative D call: TRBD2 (5 bases). This CDR3 region has 12 residues. The V gene lost 0 bases and the J gene lost 8 bases, with 8 bases spanning the gap. Germline CDR1 SEHNR, CDR2 FQNEAQ (reference sequence). The CDR3 DNA is TGTGCCAGCAGCTTAGCGGGCGGGCAGCAGTACTTC. This sequence encodes CASSLAGGQQYF.

The chain carries TRBV6-5 and TRBJ1-2; maybe TRBD1 (5 bases). V dropped 5 bases and J dropped 4 bases, with 11 bases sitting between them. The germline gives CDR1 MNHEY, CDR2 SVGAGI. There are 13 residues in the CDR3. CDR3 nucleotides: TGTGCCAGCAGTCCACAGGAGGGCTATGGCTACACCTTC. Its protein product is CASSPQEGYGYTF.

This clonotype was recorded a few times. The chain has TRBV5-4 and TRBJ2-2, with TRBD2 identical over 7 bases. Germline lookup yields CDR1 SGHNT and CDR2 YYREEE (reference sequence). V lost 3 bases and J lost 0; bases outside the gene matches: 2. The CDR3 runs 15 residues. The CDR3 loop is CASSSGGTNTGELFF. The CDR3, as DNA: TGTGCCAGCAGCTCGGGGGGAACGAACACCGGGGAGCTGTTTTTT.

This chain uses TRBV30 with TRBJ1-2, with TRBD1 as a possible D gene (5 bases). This CDR3 has 11 residues. Germline CDR1 reads GTSNPN; CDR2 reads SVGIG (reference sequence). With 8 bases removed from V and 6 bases from J, the gap between germline ends came to 13 bases. DNA for the CDR3: TGTGCCGGAGGTCGGGGCCATGGCTACACCTTC. This translates into CAGGRGHGYTF.

The chain uses TRBV12-3 or TRBV12-4 and TRBJ1-1; D is ambiguous. The CDR3 has 14 amino acids. V dropped 6 bases and J dropped 0 bases, with 11 bases sitting between them. The CDR3 here is CASRTGPMNTEAFF. The DNA of the CDR3 is TGTGCCAGCAGGACGGGCCCCATGAACACTGAAGCTTTCTTT.

The chain links TRBV7-2 to TRBJ1-5; D gene ambiguous. The CDR3 spans 15 residues. The V gene's germline CDR1 is SGHTA and CDR2 FQGNSA. Trimming shortened V by 8 bases and J by 5 bases, and 19 bases separated the two germline ends. The CDR3 loop reads CASSPGVPYDQPQHF. As DNA, the CDR3 is TGTGCCAGCTCGCCCGGGGTTCCGTACGATCAGCCCCAGCATTTT.

The chain links TRBV30 to TRBJ1-5; TRBD1 agrees at 10 bases. The CDR3 totals 13 residues. Germline CDR1 is GTSNPN and CDR2 is SVGIG (reference sequence). J lost 6 bases, V lost 2 bases, and 1 base had no gene match. The CDR3 nucleotides are TGTGCCTGGAGTTGGGACAGGGGTCAGCCCCAGCATTTT. Translated, it gives CAWSWDRGQPQHF.

The genes are TRBV2 and TRBJ1-5, with 8 bases identical to TRBD1. Germline CDR1 is SNHLY and CDR2 is FYNNEI. CDR3 length equals 15 residues. With V trimmed by 7 bases and J by 3 bases, 8 bases remained unmatched. In DNA, the CDR3 is TGTGCCAGCACCCTAGGACAGGGCAACAATCAGCCCCAGCATTTT. It codes for CASTLGQGNNQPQHF.

This clonotype showed up just a few times. The rearrangement links TRBV3-1 to TRBJ2-7; possible D gene TRBD2, 6 bases. Germline CDR1 is LGHDT and CDR2 is YNNKEL (reference sequence). The CDR3 covers 15 residues. V was shortened by 3 bases and J by 2 bases, with 14 bases between the two germline ends. CDR3 in amino acids: CASSQPGLAAYEQYF. As DNA, the CDR3 is TGTGCCAGCAGCCAGCCGGGACTGGCGGCCTACGAGCAGTACTTC.